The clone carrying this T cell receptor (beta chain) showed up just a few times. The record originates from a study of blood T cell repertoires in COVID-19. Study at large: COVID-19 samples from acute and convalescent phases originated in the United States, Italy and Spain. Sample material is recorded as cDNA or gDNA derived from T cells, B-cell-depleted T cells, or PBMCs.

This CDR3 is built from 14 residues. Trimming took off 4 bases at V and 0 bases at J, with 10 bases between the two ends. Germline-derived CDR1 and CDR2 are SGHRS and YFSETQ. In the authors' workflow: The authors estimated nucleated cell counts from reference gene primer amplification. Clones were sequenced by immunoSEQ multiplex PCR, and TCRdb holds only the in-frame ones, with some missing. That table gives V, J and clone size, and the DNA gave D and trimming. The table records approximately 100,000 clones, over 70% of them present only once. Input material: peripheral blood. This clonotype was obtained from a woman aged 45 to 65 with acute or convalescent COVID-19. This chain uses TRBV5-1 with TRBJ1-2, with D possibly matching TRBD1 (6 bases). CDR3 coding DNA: TGCGCCAGCAGCCAGGACAGCTCTAACTATGGCTACACCTTC. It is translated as CASSQDSSNYGYTF.